These 9 T cell receptor beta chains were sequenced from one sample in a study of T-cell reconstitution after alpha-beta-depleted transplantation in children. For TCRbeta, the library was prepared with unique molecular identifiers. TCRdb re-called the PCR reads with MiXCR, one entry per CDR3 protein. The table shows approximately 490,000 distinct CDR3 sequences, with over 9.5% occurring only once. Sequencing was performed on PBMCs, taken before TCRalphabeta/CD19-depleted stem cell transplant. These receptor sequences come from a child aged 2 to 10 with inherited bone marrow failure, due to receive a stem cell transplant.

The chain employs TRBV6-5 and TRBJ1-2, with a weak D call TRBD1 (6 bases). The CDR3 consists of 15 residues. Per germline, CDR1 MNHEY and CDR2 SVGAGI. V was pared by 0 bases and J by 8 bases, with 16 bases between. CDR3 protein: CASSYSSGGAEGYTF. The CDR3 DNA reads as TGTGCCAGCAGTTACTCTTCGGGGGGGGCAGAAGGCTACACCTTC.

The table lists this clonotype with a few counts. This chain uses TRBV4-2 with TRBJ2-2; 12 positions match TRBD2. The junction had 1 base not matched to a gene; V was cut back by 1 base and J by 1 base. The CDR3 is made up of 17 amino acids. The germline V gene has CDR1 LGHNA and CDR2 YNFKEQ. Here the CDR3 DNA reads TGTGCCAGCAGCCAAGCTAGCGGGAGGGAGAACACCGGGGAGCTGTTTTTT. Its translation: CASSQASGRENTGELFF.

This chain uses TRBV7-2 with TRBJ1-2; D is undetermined. Per germline, CDR1 SGHTA and CDR2 FQGNSA. CDR3 length: 12 amino acids. Between the trimmed V and J ends, which lost 5 bases and 8 bases, there was a span of 12 bases. Here the CDR3 DNA reads TGTGCCAGCAGCCCCCCTTCCGCCGGCTACACCTTC. Translated: CASSPPSAGYTF.

This clonotype occurred a few times. This chain uses TRBV28 with TRBJ1-5; D is undetermined. The germline V and J ends were trimmed by 6 bases and 5 bases, with 14 bases remaining between them. Germline CDR1 and CDR2: MDHEN and SYDVKM. The CDR3 is 14 amino acids. CDR3 residues: CASRVGTAHQPQHF. The CDR3 bases are TGTGCCAGCAGAGTTGGAACAGCCCATCAGCCCCAGCATTTT.

There are many counts of this clonotype. The V call is TRBV27, the J call TRBJ1-5, with D perhaps TRBD1 (6 bases). CDR1 MNHEY and CDR2 SMNVEV come from the germline V gene (reference sequence). The CDR3 is 15 residues long. With 5 bases removed from V and 0 bases from J, the gap between germline ends came to 11 bases. The CDR3 sequence: CASSPDSYSNQPQHF. The CDR3 region has the DNA TGTGCCAGCAGTCCGGACAGTTATAGCAATCAGCCCCAGCATTTT.

This clonotype appeared many times. V is TRBV20-1 and J is TRBJ2-1; TRBD2 agrees at 14 bases. Trimming cost V 6 bases and J 6 bases; bases outside gene matches: 7. Germline CDR1 is DFQATT and CDR2 is SNEGSKA (reference sequence). The CDR3 length is 15 residues. CDR3 nucleotide sequence: TGCAGTGCCCCCGTAGGGACTAGCGGGAGCAATGAGCAGTTCTTC. It codes for CSAPVGTSGSNEQFF.

This clonotype was seen only a few times. The chain has TRBV4-3 and TRBJ1-4; D is unresolved. The germline CDR1 and CDR2 sequences are LGHNA and YSLEER. V was trimmed by 1 base and J by 8 bases, leaving 14 bases between them. The CDR3 extends over 15 amino acids. CDR3 in amino acids: CASSQAGGNKEKLFF. CDR3 DNA: TGCGCCAGCAGCCAAGCCGGCGGAAATAAAGAAAAACTGTTTTTT.

There are a few counts of this clonotype. This chain links TRBV15 with TRBJ1-1; D perhaps matches TRBD1 (6 bases). V was cut by 6 bases and J by 6 bases, with 14 bases left in between. CDR3 length equals 13 residues. CDR1 is LNHNV, CDR2 YYDKDF, per germline (reference sequence). The CDR3 nucleotides are TGTGCCACCAGGCCGATGGGGGGCCCTGAAGCTTTCTTT. This encodes CATRPMGGPEAFF.

This clonotype was observed a few times. The chain joins TRBV5-6 to TRBJ1-6, with a possible D match to TRBD1 (5 bases). Trimming took off 0 bases at V and 7 bases at J, with 8 bases between the two ends. Germline V gene sequence: CDR1 SGHDT, CDR2 YYEEEE. The CDR3 loop spans 14 amino acids. CDR3 DNA sequence: TGTGCCAGCAGCTTGGGGGGGGGGAATTCACCCCTCCACTTT. Translated, it gives CASSLGGGNSPLHF.